This is a list of T cell receptor beta chains from one sample in a study of blood T cell repertoires in COVID-19. Libraries were prepared by immunoSEQ multiplex PCR; TCRdb keeps only in-frame clonotypes and omits some of them. The table shows about 170,000 clones, with around 82% occurring only once. Input material: peripheral blood. These receptors originate from a woman between 40 and 50 years old with COVID-19, enrolled during active disease. Each CDR3 is given with its conserved first and last residue. Each record gives: J gene, V gene, clone size, D gene, CDR3 DNA, CDR3 protein. D genes are given only for firm matches. Expanded clones get a size class; other rows say once, few or many, or leave the size out.

j_call: TRBJ2-5; v_call: TRBV2; clone_size: .; d_call: .; cdr3_nt: TGTGCCAGCAGTGCCGGGGCCAGGGGGACCCAGTACTTC; cdr3_aa: CASSAGARGTQYF
j_call: TRBJ2-3; v_call: TRBV3-1/TRBV3-2; clone_size: .; d_call: .; cdr3_nt: TGTGCCAGCAGATCGCAAGGGGGGGTCAGTGGGGCGCAGTATTTT; cdr3_aa: CASRSQGGVSGAQYF
j_call: TRBJ1-4; v_call: TRBV7-7; clone_size: .; d_call: .; cdr3_nt: TGTGCTAGCAGCGTTAGTGACAGTCGCTCTGAAAAACTGTTTTTT; cdr3_aa: CASSVSDSRSEKLFF
j_call: TRBJ1-6; v_call: TRBV3-1/TRBV3-2; clone_size: .; d_call: .; cdr3_nt: TGTGCCAGCAGCCATTTGACAGCCCAGTCCTCACCCCTCCACTTT; cdr3_aa: CASSHLTAQSSPLHF
j_call: TRBJ2-1; v_call: TRBV5-1; clone_size: .; d_call: .; cdr3_nt: TGCGCCAGCAGCTACCAGTCCAATGAGCAGTTCTTC; cdr3_aa: CASSYQSNEQFF
j_call: TRBJ1-1; v_call: TRBV12-3/TRBV12-4; clone_size: .; d_call: TRBD1; cdr3_nt: TGTGCCAGCATCCTAGGACAGGCCTCATTAGCTTTCTTT; cdr3_aa: CASILGQASLAFF
j_call: TRBJ2-5; v_call: TRBV15; clone_size: .; d_call: .; cdr3_nt: TGTGCCACCAGCAGAGATGGGCGGGGCGAGACCCAGTACTTC; cdr3_aa: CATSRDGRGETQYF
j_call: TRBJ2-5; v_call: TRBV7-2; clone_size: once; d_call: .; cdr3_nt: TGTGCCAGCAGCACGAGACCGGGGGAGACCCAGTACTTC; cdr3_aa: CASSTRPGETQYF
j_call: TRBJ1-1; v_call: TRBV7-2; clone_size: .; d_call: .; cdr3_nt: TGTGCCAGCAGCTTAGGTAGGAACACTGAAGCTTTCTTT; cdr3_aa: CASSLGRNTEAFF
j_call: TRBJ1-4; v_call: TRBV5-4; clone_size: .; d_call: .; cdr3_nt: TGTGCCAGCAGCTTGAATGGGGGGTCAACTAATGAAAAACTGTTTTTT; cdr3_aa: CASSLNGGSTNEKLFF
j_call: TRBJ2-1; v_call: TRBV9; clone_size: .; d_call: TRBD1; cdr3_nt: TGTGCCAGCAGCGTTGGGACAGGGAGGAGCTCCTACAATGAGCAGTTCTTC; cdr3_aa: CASSVGTGRSSYNEQFF
j_call: TRBJ2-7; v_call: TRBV5-5; clone_size: .; d_call: TRBD1; cdr3_nt: TGTGCCAGCAGCAGTCGACAGGGTAGTCCCTACGAGCAGTACTTC; cdr3_aa: CASSSRQGSPYEQYF
j_call: TRBJ1-4; v_call: TRBV6-1; clone_size: .; d_call: .; cdr3_nt: TGTGCCAGCAGTGAAGCGCTTGGCAGGGCGAATGAAAAACTGTTTTTT; cdr3_aa: CASSEALGRANEKLFF
j_call: TRBJ1-2; v_call: TRBV27; clone_size: .; d_call: .; cdr3_nt: TGTGCCAGCAGTTTAAGCAGGGTCGGTGGCTACACCTTC; cdr3_aa: CASSLSRVGGYTF
j_call: TRBJ1-2; v_call: TRBV5-1; clone_size: few; d_call: TRBD1; cdr3_nt: TGCGCCAGCAGCTTGGGGGACAGGGCACCCTATGGCTACACCTTC; cdr3_aa: CASSLGDRAPYGYTF
j_call: TRBJ2-7; v_call: TRBV5-1; clone_size: few; d_call: .; cdr3_nt: TGCGCCAGCACGTCCACAGGGAACTACGAGCAGTACTTC; cdr3_aa: CASTSTGNYEQYF
j_call: TRBJ2-2; v_call: TRBV10-2; clone_size: .; d_call: TRBD1; cdr3_nt: TGCGCCAGCAGTGGAGGGACAGGGTCCGGGGAGCTGTTTTTT; cdr3_aa: CASSGGTGSGELFF
j_call: TRBJ2-5; v_call: TRBV7-2; clone_size: .; d_call: TRBD2; cdr3_nt: TGTGCCAGCAGCGACCCGAAGCCATCTAGCGGGGGGATCCAAGAGACCCAGTACTTC; cdr3_aa: CASSDPKPSSGGIQETQYF
j_call: TRBJ1-6; v_call: TRBV10-2; clone_size: few; d_call: .; cdr3_nt: TGCGCCAGCGCCCACCGGACAGTCAATTCACCCCTCCACTTT; cdr3_aa: CASAHRTVNSPLHF
j_call: TRBJ2-2; v_call: TRBV6-5; clone_size: .; d_call: TRBD2; cdr3_nt: TGTGCCAGCGGCCGGGAGGTTCCCGGGGAGCTGTTTTTT; cdr3_aa: CASGREVPGELFF
j_call: TRBJ2-7; v_call: TRBV29-1; clone_size: .; d_call: .; cdr3_nt: TGCAGCGCCCAGGTGGCCTACGAGCAGTACTTC; cdr3_aa: CSAQVAYEQYF
j_call: TRBJ2-3; v_call: TRBV28; clone_size: .; d_call: TRBD1; cdr3_nt: TGTGCCAGCAGTCCCGGGACAGGGGCTCCGCATACGCAGTATTTT; cdr3_aa: CASSPGTGAPHTQYF
j_call: TRBJ1-2; v_call: TRBV20-1; clone_size: once; d_call: TRBD1; cdr3_nt: TGCAGTGCTAGTGGAGCCGGGACAGGGAGTGGCTACACCTTC; cdr3_aa: CSASGAGTGSGYTF
j_call: TRBJ2-1; v_call: TRBV14; clone_size: .; d_call: .; cdr3_nt: TGTGCCAGCAGCCCTAACCGCGGGACCTCCTACAATGAGCAGTTCTTC; cdr3_aa: CASSPNRGTSYNEQFF
j_call: TRBJ2-1; v_call: TRBV10-1; clone_size: .; d_call: .; cdr3_nt: TGCGCCAGCAGTGATGTGGCGGGGTCTAGGTACAATGAGCAGTTCTTC; cdr3_aa: CASSDVAGSRYNEQFF
j_call: TRBJ1-1; v_call: TRBV18; clone_size: few; d_call: .; cdr3_nt: TGTGCCAGCTCACCACCGAAGGGGCACACTGAAGCTTTCTTT; cdr3_aa: CASSPPKGHTEAFF
j_call: TRBJ2-2; v_call: TRBV19; clone_size: .; d_call: TRBD2; cdr3_nt: TGTGCCACCCAACCGGTAACTAGCGGGAGGGCCACCGGGGAGCTGTTTTTT; cdr3_aa: CATQPVTSGRATGELFF
j_call: TRBJ1-6; v_call: TRBV28; clone_size: .; d_call: .; cdr3_nt: TGTGCCACAAGGGGCAGGGATTTGGGTAGCTCCTATAATTCACCCCTCCACTTT; cdr3_aa: CATRGRDLGSSYNSPLHF
j_call: TRBJ2-7; v_call: TRBV11-2; clone_size: .; d_call: .; cdr3_nt: TGTGCCAGCACCCGCGGGGGCAACTACGAGCAGTACTTC; cdr3_aa: CASTRGGNYEQYF
j_call: TRBJ2-1; v_call: TRBV3-1/TRBV3-2; clone_size: .; d_call: .; cdr3_nt: TGTGCCAGCAGCCAACGAATTAGGGGGACATACAATGAGCAGTTCTTC; cdr3_aa: CASSQRIRGTYNEQFF
j_call: TRBJ1-6; v_call: TRBV28; clone_size: .; d_call: TRBD1; cdr3_nt: TGTGCCAGCAGTTCGAGGACAGGGGGCAATTCACCCCTCCACTTT; cdr3_aa: CASSSRTGGNSPLHF
j_call: TRBJ2-2; v_call: TRBV7-3; clone_size: .; d_call: .; cdr3_nt: TGTGCCAGCAGCTTAACTGCGGGGCACGGGGAGCTGTTTTTT; cdr3_aa: CASSLTAGHGELFF
j_call: TRBJ1-5; v_call: TRBV27; clone_size: .; d_call: .; cdr3_nt: TGTGCCAGCAGTTGGGAACAGGGCTTTGGCAATCAGCCCCAGCATTTT; cdr3_aa: CASSWEQGFGNQPQHF
j_call: TRBJ2-1; v_call: TRBV7-3; clone_size: .; d_call: TRBD2; cdr3_nt: TGTGCCAGCAGCTCCGGTAGCGGGAGTCCGCAGTTCTTC; cdr3_aa: CASSSGSGSPQFF